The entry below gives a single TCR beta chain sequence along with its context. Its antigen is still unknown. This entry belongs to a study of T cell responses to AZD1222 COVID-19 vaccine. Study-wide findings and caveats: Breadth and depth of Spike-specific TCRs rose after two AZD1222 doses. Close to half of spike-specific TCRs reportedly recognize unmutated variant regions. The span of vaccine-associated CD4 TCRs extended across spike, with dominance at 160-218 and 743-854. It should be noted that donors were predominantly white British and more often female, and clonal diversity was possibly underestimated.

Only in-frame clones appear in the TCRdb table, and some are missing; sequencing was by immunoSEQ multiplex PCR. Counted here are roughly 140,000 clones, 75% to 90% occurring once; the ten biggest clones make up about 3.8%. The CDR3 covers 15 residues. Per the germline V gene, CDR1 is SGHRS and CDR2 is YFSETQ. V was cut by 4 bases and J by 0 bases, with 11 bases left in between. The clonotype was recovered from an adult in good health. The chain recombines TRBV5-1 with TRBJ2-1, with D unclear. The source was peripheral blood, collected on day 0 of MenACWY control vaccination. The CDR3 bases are TGCGCCAGCAGCGTGGACGTTAGCTCCTACAATGAGCAGTTCTTC. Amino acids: CASSVDVSSYNEQFF.